The T cell receptor beta chain under discussion was sequenced for a study of long-term antiretroviral therapy in people with HIV. Assay version v3.0 of immunoSEQ was used, and it was run at survey level. Repertoires were generated with immunoSEQ multiplex PCR, while TCRdb's copy carries only in-frame clones and drops some. The sample has around 30,000 clones; 94% are singletons. V lost 5 bases, J lost 1 base, and 17 bases lay in between. The CDR3 is made up of 17 amino acids. Germline values: CDR1 LGHNT, CDR2 FRNRAP. V usage is TRBV12-5 and J usage is TRBJ2-2; perhaps TRBD1 as D (6 bases). The sequencing used unsorted PBMCs, collected around 7.4 years after starting antiretroviral therapy. The TCR comes from a man between 50 and 59 years old with HIV. CDR3 DNA sequence: TGTGCTAGTGGTCCGAGTACCGGGACACTGAACACCGGGGAGCTGTTTTTT. It yields the protein CASGPSTGTLNTGELFF.